This T cell receptor beta chain was captured in a study of cytomegalovirus exposure and HLA in healthy donors. General observations from the study: Among the CMV-associated chains, a few were confirmed in vitro as specific for CMV antigens. Relative to equally common others, HLA-associated TCR beta chains showed greater clonal expansion in a later analysis.

Amplification used 60 Vbeta primers and 13 Jbeta primers. Only in-frame clones appear in the TCRdb table, and some are missing; sequencing was by immunoSEQ multiplex PCR. The table records 150,000 to 170,000 clones, over 65% of them present only once. Trimming cost V 3 bases and J 3 bases; bases outside gene matches: 1. This CDR3 has 15 amino acids. Per germline, CDR1 SGHNT and CDR2 YENEEA. This clone has a count of ten or more. The antigen is not known. The gene calls are TRBV11-3 and TRBJ2-1; 11 bases line up with TRBD1. Sequencing was performed on PBMCs. The receptor's source is a middle-aged woman in good health and CMV-seronegative. The CDR3 sequence: CASSFGTGGYNEQFF. CDR3 in DNA: TGTGCCAGCAGCTTCGGGACAGGGGGCTACAATGAGCAGTTCTTC.